A single sample is the source of the 27 T cell receptor beta chains below, sequenced in a study of blood T cell repertoires in COVID-19. Clones were sequenced by immunoSEQ multiplex PCR, and TCRdb holds only the in-frame ones, with some missing. The sample yields some 99,000 clones, 65% to 90% seen once. The sample taken for sequencing was peripheral blood. These receptors all stem from an elderly woman with active or convalescent COVID-19.

The rearrangement uses TRBV5-1 and TRBJ1-1; TRBD1 aligns across 8 bases. The germline V gene has CDR1 SGHRS and CDR2 YFSETQ. The CDR3 contains 14 residues. Losses at the gene ends were 2 bases for V and 6 bases for J; bases not matched to a gene: 6. In DNA form, the CDR3 reads TGCGCCAGCAGCTTTACAGGGGGGAGCGCTGAAGCTTTCTTT. Protein: CASSFTGGSAEAFF.

This sequence joins TRBV30 and TRBJ2-1, with 13 bases matching TRBD2. Germline CDR1 GTSNPN, CDR2 SVGIG (reference sequence). The trim removed 0 bases at V and 10 bases at J, leaving 6 bases unmatched. This CDR3 region has 15 residues. The CDR3 nucleotides read TGTGCCTGGAGTGTAACTAGCGGGAGGGCCGGCGAGCAGTTCTTC. Protein product: CAWSVTSGRAGEQFF.

This chain links TRBV28 with TRBJ1-1; D perhaps matches TRBD1 (6 bases). Trimming stripped 8 bases from V and 2 bases from J, with 21 bases between. Per the germline V gene, CDR1 is MDHEN and CDR2 is SYDVKM. The CDR3 length is 16 residues. CDR3 protein: CASSSRQGHINTEAFF. CDR3 sequence (DNA): TGTGCCAGCTCTTCGAGGCAGGGGCATATTAACACTGAAGCTTTCTTT.

The chain links TRBV12-3 or TRBV12-4 to TRBJ2-3; TRBD2 matches 8 bases. The CDR3 loop spans 13 amino acids. Trimming took 5 bases from V and 4 from J; bases not matched to a gene: 2. CDR3 coding DNA: TGTGCCAGCAGTAGCGGGAGCTCAGATACGCAGTATTTT. Protein product: CASSSGSSDTQYF.

The V and J genes are TRBV5-3 and TRBJ1-2, with D tentatively TRBD1 (5 bases). TRBV5-3 is sorted into the ORF group, with uncertain function. The CDR3 contains 13 residues. The V and J ends lost 7 bases and 4 bases respectively, with 14 bases between them. CDR3 DNA sequence: TGTGCCAGAGCAAGAGCAGGGCTCTATGGCTACACCTTC. Its translation: CARARAGLYGYTF.

The gene calls are TRBV7-8 and TRBJ2-1; TRBD2 is a possible D gene (5 bases). The germline gives CDR1 SGHVS, CDR2 FQNEAQ. Trimming took off 1 base at V and 1 base at J, with 17 bases between the two ends. The CDR3 loop spans 18 amino acids. The chain's CDR3 is CASSLVRLTSGSYNEQFF. The CDR3 region has the DNA TGTGCCAGCAGCTTAGTTCGCCTCACTAGTGGGTCCTACAATGAGCAGTTCTTC.

The chain links TRBV5-4 to TRBJ2-2; 9 bases are a match to TRBD2. Germline lookup yields CDR1 SGHNT and CDR2 YYREEE (reference sequence). This CDR3 has 19 residues. V shed 0 bases and J 1 base; nucleotides not matched to a gene: 10. The CDR3 DNA follows: TGTGCCAGCAGCTTGGAAGCTGGGCGAGCGGGAGGGAACACCGGGGAGCTGTTTTTT. Translating it yields CASSLEAGRAGGNTGELFF.

With regard to this clone: The same CDR3 arises from other DNA sequences in this sample as well. The chain has TRBV7-2 and TRBJ1-5, with D possibly matching TRBD1 (5 bases). V was trimmed by 3 bases and J by 2 bases, leaving 11 bases between them. CDR3 length: 15 amino acids. Germline loops: CDR1 SGHTA, CDR2 FQGNSA. As DNA, the CDR3 is TGTGCCAGCAGCTTGGGGGGAGGCGGCAATCAGCCCCAGCATTTT. This codes for CASSLGGGGNQPQHF.

This chain joins TRBV10-3 and TRBJ1-2; 10 positions agree with TRBD1. V lost 2 bases, J lost 4 bases, and 4 bases stayed unmatched. CDR1 is ENHRY, CDR2 SYGVKD, per germline. This CDR3 is 15 amino acids long. CDR3 nucleotide sequence: TGTGCCATCAGTGAGGGACAGGGGGTTATCTATGGCTACACCTTC. Encoded protein: CAISEGQGVIYGYTF.

The chain employs TRBV7-3 and TRBJ2-3; weak D call: TRBD2 (6 bases). The V and J ends lost 10 bases and 5 bases respectively, with 16 bases between them. Germline V gene lookup returns CDR1 SGHTA and CDR2 FQGTGA. The CDR3 is 13 amino acids. The CDR3 region has the DNA TGTGCCACCTCCCCGGGAGCGGGAGATACGCAGTATTTT. Translation: CATSPGAGDTQYF.

The chain employs TRBV28 and TRBJ2-2; possibly TRBD1 for D (5 bases). Between the trimmed V and J ends, which lost 6 bases and 1 base, there was a span of 9 bases. Germline V gene lookup returns CDR1 MDHEN and CDR2 SYDVKM. The CDR3 sequence is 14 residues long. The CDR3 DNA sequence: TGTGCCAGCAGCGTCGGACAGAACACCGGGGAGCTGTTTTTT. It yields the protein CASSVGQNTGELFF.

The chain carries TRBV7-2 and TRBJ2-7, with 8 bases matching TRBD2. Germline-derived CDR1 and CDR2 are SGHTA and FQGNSA. The length of the CDR3 is 17 residues. The J segment lost 2 bases and the V segment lost 2 bases, leaving 11 bases of the junction unmatched. CDR3 sequence: CASSLLGSGINTYEQYF. Here the CDR3 DNA reads TGTGCCAGCAGCTTACTGGGTAGCGGGATCAACACCTACGAGCAGTACTTC.

The chain carries TRBV7-8 and TRBJ2-5; 13 bases map to TRBD2. Germline V CDR1 and CDR2: SGHVS, FQNEAQ. After removal of 1 base from V and 5 bases from J, the junction contained 4 bases not matched to a gene. The CDR3 is 16 amino acids. DNA of the CDR3: TGTGCCAGCAGCTTAGGGACTAGCGGGAGTTCGGAGACCCAGTACTTC. Translated: CASSLGTSGSSETQYF.

Here the CDR3 reads CASSYSTGYSYEQYF. The CDR3 region has the DNA TGTGCCAGCAGTTACTCGACTGGTTACTCCTACGAGCAGTACTTC. The chain couples TRBV6-5 to TRBJ2-7, with D hard to call. Germline CDR1 reads MNHEY; CDR2 reads SVGAGI. The CDR3 covers 15 residues. The germline V and J ends were trimmed by 0 bases and 0 bases, with 9 bases remaining between them.

The chain is built from TRBV4-2 and TRBJ2-6; tentative D call: TRBD1 (6 bases). Trimming removed 1 base from V and 2 bases from J, with 9 bases in between. Germline lookup yields CDR1 LGHNA and CDR2 YNFKEQ. The CDR3 runs to 16 residues. DNA for the CDR3: TGTGCCAGCAGCCAAGGAACAGGGCCTGGGGCCAACGTCCTGACTTTC. Amino acids: CASSQGTGPGANVLTF.

The CDR3 here is CASSQPRARGDTQYF. The CDR3 DNA is TGTGCCAGCAGCCAACCGCGGGCTCGAGGGGATACGCAGTATTTT. The rearrangement links TRBV3-1 (or the pseudogene TRBV3-2) to TRBJ2-3; a possible D gene is TRBD2 (5 bases). Germline V CDR1 and CDR2: LGHDT, YNNKEL (reference sequence). Trimming took 2 bases from V and 6 from J, leaving 15 bases between them. The CDR3 loop spans 15 amino acids.

The chain is built from TRBV24-1 and TRBJ2-5, with TRBD2 matching 14 bases. The junction had 11 bases not matched to a gene; V was cut back by 1 base and J by 2 bases. CDR3 length: 20 residues. The germline V gene encodes CDR1 KGHDR and CDR2 SFDVKD. CDR3 in amino acids: CATSDFGQKGLAGVQETQYF. In DNA form, the CDR3 reads TGTGCCACCAGTGATTTTGGACAAAAGGGACTAGCGGGAGTTCAAGAGACCCAGTACTTC.

V usage is TRBV27 and J usage is TRBJ2-3, with TRBD1 as a possible D gene (5 bases). Between the trimmed V and J ends, which lost 3 bases and 0 bases, there was a span of 13 bases. The germline CDR1 and CDR2 sequences are MNHEY and SMNVEV (reference sequence). This CDR3 contains 16 residues. The DNA for the CDR3 is TGTGCCAGCAGTTTGAGCAGGGTAACTAGCACAGATACGCAGTATTTT. Its translation is CASSLSRVTSTDTQYF.

The chain combines TRBV5-1 with TRBJ1-2; TRBD1 agrees at 7 bases. CDR3 length: 14 amino acids. Germline V lookup: CDR1 SGHRS, CDR2 YFSETQ. The J segment lost 3 bases and the V segment lost 2 bases, leaving 4 bases of the junction unmatched. CDR3 bases: TGCGCCAGCAGCTTAGGGGGCGCTTACTATGGCTACACCTTC. It encodes CASSLGGAYYGYTF.

The J gene is TRBJ1-1, the V gene TRBV4-2; possibly TRBD1 for D (5 bases). The CDR3 extends over 14 amino acids. The V end lost 4 bases, the J end lost 4 bases, and 13 bases lay between the germline ends. Germline CDR1 LGHNA, CDR2 YNFKEQ. The CDR3 region is CASSPQKGATEAFF. The CDR3 DNA follows: TGTGCCAGCAGCCCCCAGAAAGGGGCCACTGAAGCTTTCTTT.

The chain joins TRBV4-1 to TRBJ2-7; weak D call: TRBD2 (5 bases). The V gene lost 3 bases and the J gene lost 3 bases, with 9 bases spanning the gap. CDR1 MGHRA and CDR2 YSYEKL come from the germline V gene. The length of the CDR3 is 13 residues. As DNA, the CDR3 is TGCGCCAGCAGCCAGCTTGGACTCTACGAGCAGTACTTC. Its protein is CASSQLGLYEQYF.

The chain links TRBV28 to TRBJ1-1, with D hard to call. CDR1 is MDHEN and CDR2 is SYDVKM in the germline V gene. Trimming stripped 3 bases from V and 1 base from J, with 12 bases between. The CDR3 is made up of 15 amino acids. The CDR3 here is CASSFSAGSNTEAFF. CDR3 nucleotide sequence: TGTGCCAGCAGTTTCTCGGCAGGCTCGAACACTGAAGCTTTCTTT.

The chain combines TRBV7-6 with TRBJ1-1, with TRBD1 identical over 8 bases. CDR1 SGHVS and CDR2 FNYEAQ come from the germline V gene. Trimming removed 4 bases from V and 1 base from J; junction bases left unmatched: 5. The CDR3 totals 15 residues. CDR3 DNA: TGTGCCAGCAGCTCTAACACAGGGGGGAACACTGAAGCTTTCTTT. Translating gives CASSSNTGGNTEAFF.

V gene TRBV5-5 combines with J gene TRBJ1-5; a possible D gene is TRBD1 (6 bases). V lost 4 bases and J lost 4, with 12 bases in between. This CDR3 is 14 amino acids long. From germline, CDR1 is SGHKS and CDR2 YYEKEE (reference sequence). The CDR3: CASSPPDRNQPQHF. Here the CDR3 DNA reads TGTGCCAGCAGCCCCCCTGACAGGAATCAGCCCCAGCATTTT. Variable domain in full (rest from reference TRBV5-5 and TRBJ1-5): DAGVTQSPTHLIKTRGQQVTLRCSPISGHKSVSWYQQVLGQGPQFIFQYYEKEERGRGNFPDRFSARQFPNYSSELNVNALLLGDSALYLCASSPPDRNQPQHFGDGTRLSIL.

J is TRBJ1-1 and V is TRBV5-3; TRBD1 matches at 8 bases. TRBV5-3 is assigned to the ORF class and has an uncertain function. After removal of 4 bases from V and 5 bases from J, the junction contained 7 bases not matched to a gene. The length of the CDR3 is 14 residues. CDR3 bases: TGTGCCAGAAGCCCCCAGGGGGCGCGAACTGAAGCTTTCTTT. Translating gives CARSPQGARTEAFF.

The gene calls are TRBV6-5 and TRBJ2-5; D is perhaps TRBD1 (6 bases). This CDR3 contains 15 residues. The V end lost 6 bases, the J end lost 1 base, and 15 bases lay between the germline ends. Germline-derived CDR1 and CDR2 are MNHEY and SVGAGI. The CDR3 sequence is CASSKRTGIQETQYF. CDR3 nucleotide sequence: TGTGCCAGCAGCAAACGTACAGGGATCCAAGAGACCCAGTACTTC.

V gene TRBV7-2 combines with J gene TRBJ2-1; D remains unclear. The V and J ends lost 3 bases and 2 bases respectively, with 5 bases between them. Germline V gene sequence: CDR1 SGHTA, CDR2 FQGNSA. This CDR3 is built from 13 residues. The CDR3 loop is CASSLAAYNEQFF. The CDR3 nucleotides are TGTGCCAGCAGCTTGGCGGCCTACAATGAGCAGTTCTTC.